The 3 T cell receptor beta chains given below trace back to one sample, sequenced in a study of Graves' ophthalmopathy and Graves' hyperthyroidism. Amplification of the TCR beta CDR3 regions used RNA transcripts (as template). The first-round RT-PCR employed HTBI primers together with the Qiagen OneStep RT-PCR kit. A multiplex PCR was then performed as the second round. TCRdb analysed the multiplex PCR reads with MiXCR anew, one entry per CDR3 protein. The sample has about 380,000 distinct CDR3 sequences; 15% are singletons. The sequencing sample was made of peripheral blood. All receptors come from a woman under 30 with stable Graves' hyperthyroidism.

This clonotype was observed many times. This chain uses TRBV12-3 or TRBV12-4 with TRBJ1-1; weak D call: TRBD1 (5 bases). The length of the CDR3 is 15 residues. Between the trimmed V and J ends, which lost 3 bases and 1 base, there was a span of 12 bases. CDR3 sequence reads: CASSLTSGRNTEAFF. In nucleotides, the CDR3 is TGTGCCAGCAGTTTGACCTCAGGGAGGAACACTGAAGCTTTCTTT.

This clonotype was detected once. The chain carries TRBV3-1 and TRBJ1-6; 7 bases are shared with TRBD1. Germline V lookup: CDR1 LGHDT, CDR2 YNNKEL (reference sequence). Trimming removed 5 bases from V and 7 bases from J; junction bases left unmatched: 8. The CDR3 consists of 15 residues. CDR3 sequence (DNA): TGTGCCAGCAGCGCTACGGCACAGGGGAATTCACCCCTCCACTTT. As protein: CASSATAQGNSPLHF.

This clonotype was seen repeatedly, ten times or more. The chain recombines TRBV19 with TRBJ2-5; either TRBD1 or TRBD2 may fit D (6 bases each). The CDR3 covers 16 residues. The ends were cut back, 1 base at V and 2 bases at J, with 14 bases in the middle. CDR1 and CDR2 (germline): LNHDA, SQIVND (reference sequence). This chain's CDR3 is CASSIGRGTFQETQYF. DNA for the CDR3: TGTGCCAGTAGTATAGGAAGGGGGACTTTTCAAGAGACCCAGTACTTC. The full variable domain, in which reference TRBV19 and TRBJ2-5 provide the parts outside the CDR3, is DGGITQSPKYLFRKEGQNVTLSCEQNLNHDAMYWYRQDPGQGLRLIYYSQIVNDFQKGDIAEGYSVSREKKESFPLTVTSAQKNPTAFYLCASSIGRGTFQETQYFGPGTRLLVL.